These 2 T cell receptor beta chains were sequenced from one sample in a study of T cell responses to AZD1222 COVID-19 vaccine. Measured with immunoSEQ multiplex PCR; TCRdb has only the in-frame clones, and not every one. The table shows approximately 150,000 clones, with around 90% occurring only once. The sample here was peripheral blood, taken 28 days after the second AZD1222 dose. The receptors shown here come from an adult who received the AZD1222 COVID-19 vaccine.

The chain employs TRBV19 and TRBJ1-5, with a possible D match to TRBD1 (5 bases). This CDR3 comprises 14 residues. Trimming shortened V by 0 bases and J by 6 bases, and 9 bases separated the two germline ends. Germline V gene lookup returns CDR1 LNHDA and CDR2 SQIVND (reference sequence). As DNA, the CDR3 is TGTGCCAGTAGTATAGAAGGGGTGGGTCAGCCCCAGCATTTT. Its translation is CASSIEGVGQPQHF.

This chain connects TRBV11-1 to TRBJ1-2; weak D call: TRBD1 (5 bases). Trimming cost V 5 bases and J 5 bases, with 12 bases left between them. The length of the CDR3 is 13 residues. Germline values: CDR1 SGHAT, CDR2 FQDESV (reference sequence). The CDR3 loop is CASSPVGVYGYTF. DNA for the CDR3: TGTGCCAGCAGCCCCGTGGGGGTGTATGGCTACACCTTC.